These 5 T cell receptor beta chains were sequenced from one sample in a study of blood T cell repertoires in COVID-19. The assay was immunoSEQ multiplex PCR, and TCRdb's table has in-frame clones only and misses some. The repertoire holds some 45,000 clones, with about 90% as singletons. Sequenced material: peripheral blood. Receptor source: a human donor in a cohort sampled during active COVID-19.

The rearrangement links TRBV24-1 to TRBJ2-1; 12 positions match TRBD2. The CDR3 runs 15 residues. Germline CDR1 KGHDR, CDR2 SFDVKD. Unmatched junction bases numbered 6, after V lost 5 bases and J lost 8 bases. In nucleotides, the CDR3 is TGTGCCACCAGTGGCCCTAGCGGGAGGGAACATGAGCAGTTCTTC. It specifies CATSGPSGREHEQFF.

The CDR3 nucleotides are TGTGCCAGCAGCCTCCGTCGTGACAACTCCTACGAGCAGTACTTC. Residues: CASSLRRDNSYEQYF. The J gene is TRBJ2-7, the V gene TRBV4-2; unclear D gene. V lost 4 bases and J 0 bases, leaving 13 bases between the germline ends. CDR1 LGHNA and CDR2 YNFKEQ come from the germline V gene. This CDR3 spans 15 amino acids.

The CDR3 spells CASSPTLPGAPKYF. CDR3 bases: TGTGCCAGCAGCCCTACCCTCCCCGGAGCCCCGAAGTATTTT. The chain is built from TRBV11-2 and TRBJ2-3, with D unclear. The CDR3 has 14 amino acids. The V gene's germline CDR1 is SGHAT and CDR2 FQNNGV. Trimming removed 5 bases from V and 13 bases from J, with 22 bases in between.

The table lists this clone with a few counts. The genes are TRBV6-4 and TRBJ2-7, with D possibly matching TRBD1 (6 bases). This CDR3 has 13 residues. V lost 8 bases and J 3 bases, leaving 14 bases between the germline ends. Germline CDR1 reads MRHNA; CDR2 reads SNTAGT. CDR3 in DNA: TGTGCCAGCCAGCCGGGACAAGACTACGAGCAGTACTTC. Translation gives CASQPGQDYEQYF.

The chain uses TRBV24-1 and TRBJ2-5; tentative D call: TRBD1 (6 bases). This CDR3 contains 14 residues. V was cut by 3 bases and J by 5 bases, with 12 bases left in between. The germline V gene encodes CDR1 KGHDR and CDR2 SFDVKD. The CDR3 DNA follows: TGTGCCACCAGTGATCTGGGGGCTACGGAGACCCAGTACTTC. It translates to CATSDLGATETQYF.